Sequencing of this T cell receptor beta chain was carried out in a study of technical replicates of blood from several donors (dated by TCRdb to 2016 to 2017). Libraries were prepared through the immunoSEQ multiplex PCR assay. Drawn from immuneACCESS, this table holds only the in-frame rearrangements with V and J called that TCRdb kept. Clones are partly lost; checked studies trace under half to an unresolved V gene and leave the rest unexplained. A total of 70,000 to 95,000 clones appear in this sample, 94% of them only once. The ten top clones hold 0.26% of the sample. Details on this clone: Its antigen is not yet known. No base quality values were provided; no much bigger clone lies one nucleotide off.

Taken from cysteine to phenylalanine, the CDR3 has 15 residues. Only the CDR3 part of the read is kept: 45 bases, read in frame from the first base. After removal of 5 bases from V and 4 bases from J, the junction retains 9 bases not matched to a gene. In the germline V gene (reference sequence), CDR1 corresponds to LNHNV and CDR2 to YYDKDF. This TCR was recovered from a human donor in good health. The chain is made from TRBV15 and TRBJ1-2, with TRBD1 matching 8 junction bases. The specimen was T cells isolated from PBMCs. The nucleotide sequence is TGTGCCACCAGCGTGACAGGGGCCGGGATCTATGGCTACACCTTC. Translated, this gives CATSVTGAGIYGYTF.